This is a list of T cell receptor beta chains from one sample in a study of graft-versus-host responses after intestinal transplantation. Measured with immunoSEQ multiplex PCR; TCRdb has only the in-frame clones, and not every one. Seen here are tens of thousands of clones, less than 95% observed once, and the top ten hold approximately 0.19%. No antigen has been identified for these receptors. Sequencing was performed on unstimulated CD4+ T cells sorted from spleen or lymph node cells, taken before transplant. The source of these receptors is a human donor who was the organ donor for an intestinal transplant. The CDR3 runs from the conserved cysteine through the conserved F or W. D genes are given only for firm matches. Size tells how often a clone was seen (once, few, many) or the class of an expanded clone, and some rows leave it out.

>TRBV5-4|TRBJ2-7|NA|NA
TGTGCCAGCAGCTCAGGGGCCAGCGGGTCCTACGAGCAGTACTTC
CASSSGASGSYEQYF
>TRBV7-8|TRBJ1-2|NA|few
TGTGCCAGCAGCACTCAGGGCCACGGCTACACCTTC
CASSTQGHGYTF
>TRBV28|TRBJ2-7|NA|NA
TGTGCCAGCAGTATTGTCCTGCGGGACAGACTCAACTACGAGCAGTACTTC
CASSIVLRDRLNYEQYF
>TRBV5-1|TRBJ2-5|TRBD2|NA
TGCGCCAGCAGCTTGCAGCGGGGGGAAGAGACCCAGTACTTC
CASSLQRGEETQYF
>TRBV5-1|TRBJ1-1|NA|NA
TGCGCCAGCAGCTCCGAGGGGGGGAACACTGAAGCTTTCTTT
CASSSEGGNTEAFF
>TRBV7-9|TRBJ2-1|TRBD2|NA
TGTGCCAGCAGCTCCCGACCGGGGGGGCAGTTCTTC
CASSSRPGGQFF
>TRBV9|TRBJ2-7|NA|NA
TGTGCCAGCAGCGTAGGTGCCCCTTTCTACGAGCAGTACTTC
CASSVGAPFYEQYF
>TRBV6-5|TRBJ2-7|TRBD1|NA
TGTGCCAGCACCTCGGACAGGTACGAGCAGTACTTC
CASTSDRYEQYF
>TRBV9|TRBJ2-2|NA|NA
TGTGCCAGCAGCGGAGCTTACGAGATCACCGGGGAGCTGTTTTTT
CASSGAYEITGELFF
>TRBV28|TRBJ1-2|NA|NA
TGTGCCAGCAGTTTGATGTCAATGCGTGGCTACACCTTC
CASSLMSMRGYTF
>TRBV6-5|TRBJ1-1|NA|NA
TGTGCCAGCAGTTACAACGGACAGCTTAACACTGAAGCTTTCTTT
CASSYNGQLNTEAFF
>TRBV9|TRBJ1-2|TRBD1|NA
TGTGCCAGCAGCCCAACGACAGGGGGCTTCGATGGCTACACCTTC
CASSPTTGGFDGYTF
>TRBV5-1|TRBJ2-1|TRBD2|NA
TGCGCCAGCAGCTCCTATTACGGGGGGGAATACAATGAGCAGTTCTTC
CASSSYYGGEYNEQFF
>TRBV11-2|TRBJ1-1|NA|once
TGTGCCAGCAGCTTTGGGGCAGGGCGAAACACTGAAGCTTTCTTT
CASSFGAGRNTEAFF
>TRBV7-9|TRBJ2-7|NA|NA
TGTGCCAGCAGCTTATCCCGGACATCCTACGAGCAGTACTTC
CASSLSRTSYEQYF